These 2 T cell receptor beta chains were all obtained from the same sample, sequenced in a study of blood T cell repertoires in COVID-19. Clones were read by immunoSEQ multiplex PCR, and TCRdb kept only the in-frame ones, dropping some. The sample holds around 81,000 clones, about 82% seen once. The sequenced sample was peripheral blood. The receptors here all came from a man aged 45-60 years with acute or convalescent COVID-19.

The chain joins TRBV2 to TRBJ1-2; D gene unclear. CDR3 size: 13 residues. Deletions cut 5 bases from V and 3 bases from J, with 10 bases between. Germline CDR1 is SNHLY and CDR2 is FYNNEI. The CDR3 here is CASSRNPDYGYTF. The CDR3 DNA reads as TGTGCCAGCAGTCGAAATCCGGACTATGGCTACACCTTC.

CDR3 in DNA: TGTGCCTGGATCGAGCCGTACTATGGCTACACCTTC. Translation: CAWIEPYYGYTF. The rearrangement joins TRBV30 to TRBJ1-2; D ambiguous. Trimming cost V 4 bases and J 3 bases, with 9 bases left between them. The CDR3 runs 12 residues. Germline V CDR1 and CDR2: GTSNPN, SVGIG (reference sequence).